Listed here are 32 T cell receptor beta chains from one sample, sequenced in a study of blood T cell repertoires in COVID-19. Measured with immunoSEQ multiplex PCR; TCRdb has only the in-frame clones, and not every one. The sample includes roughly 200,000 clones, more than 65% of them seen just once. What was sequenced was peripheral blood. The source is a human donor in a cohort sampled during active COVID-19.

The chain employs TRBV9 and TRBJ2-7; 11 bases are shared with TRBD2. Losses at the gene ends were 1 base for V and 4 bases for J; bases not matched to a gene: 1. The CDR3 covers 14 residues. Germline CDR1 and CDR2: SGDLS and YYNGEE. This CDR3 is CASSVTSGRYEQYF. The DNA of the CDR3 is TGTGCCAGCAGCGTAACTAGCGGGAGATACGAGCAGTACTTC. Full variable domain (missing parts from reference TRBV9 and TRBJ2-7): DSGVTQTPKHLITATGQRVTLRCSPRSGDLSVYWYQQSLDQGLQFLIQYYNGEERAKGNILERFSAQQFPDLHSELNLSSLELGDSALYFCASSVTSGRYEQYFGPGTRLTVT.

This clone was seen once. The chain joins TRBV29-1 to TRBJ1-1; 11 bases align to TRBD1. The CDR3 length is 13 residues. Trimming cost V 6 bases and J 8 bases; bases outside gene matches: 8. Germline V gives CDR1 SQVTM, CDR2 ANQGSEA. The CDR3 sequence: CSVPRTGGREAFF. In nucleotides, the CDR3 is TGCAGCGTGCCCCGGACAGGGGGCAGAGAAGCTTTCTTT. The variable domain in full, with the rest retrieved from reference TRBV29-1 and TRBJ1-1, is SAVISQKPSRDICQRGTSLTIQCQVDSQVTMMFWYRQQPGQSLTLIATANQGSEATYESGFVIDKFPISRPNLTFSTLTVSNMSPEDSSIYLCSVPRTGGREAFFGQGTRLTVV.

V is TRBV19 and J is TRBJ2-2; D unresolved. Germline assignment: CDR1 LNHDA and CDR2 SQIVND (reference sequence). V was cut by 8 bases and J by 1 base, with 23 bases left in between. The CDR3 spans 18 residues. The CDR3 sequence: CASSYREAVYMNTGELFF. Here the CDR3 DNA reads TGTGCCAGTTCCTATCGAGAGGCCGTTTATATGAACACCGGGGAGCTGTTTTTT.

This clone was counted a single time. In nucleotides, the CDR3 is TGTGCCAGCGGACAGGGGACCTATAATTCACCCCTCCACTTT. Translating it yields CASGQGTYNSPLHF. The V gene is TRBV27, the J gene TRBJ1-6; 9 nucleotides agree with TRBD1. Germline V CDR1 and CDR2: MNHEY, SMNVEV (reference sequence). This CDR3 contains 14 residues. Trimming cost V 8 bases and J 2 bases; bases outside gene matches: 1.

The chain joins TRBV6-5 to TRBJ1-2, with 7 bases fitting TRBD1. The CDR3 spans 13 residues. Germline assignment: CDR1 MNHEY and CDR2 SVGAGI. V lost 4 bases, J lost 4 bases, and 3 bases stayed unmatched. CDR3 protein: CASSLTGTYGYTF. The CDR3, as DNA: TGTGCCAGCAGTTTGACAGGGACCTATGGCTACACCTTC.

The chain couples TRBV27 to TRBJ2-2, with TRBD2 identical over 8 bases. CDR1 and CDR2 (germline): MNHEY, SMNVEV (reference sequence). CDR3 length: 16 amino acids. Trimming at V came to 4 bases and at J to 7 bases, leaving 11 bases not matched to a gene. The CDR3 protein is CASSSTPGLVLGELFF. CDR3 bases: TGTGCCAGCAGTTCTACTCCGGGACTAGTTCTCGGGGAGCTGTTTTTT.

This chain links TRBV6-4 with TRBJ2-5, with no clear D. The CDR3 has 12 amino acids. Germline values: CDR1 MRHNA, CDR2 SNTAGT. V lost 4 bases to trimming and J lost 4 bases, with 7 bases between them. CDR3 DNA: TGTGCCAGCAGTGGGTTCGGAGAGACCCAGTACTTC. Its translation is CASSGFGETQYF.

This clone has a handful of counts. The chain is built from TRBV2 and TRBJ2-3; 13 positions agree with TRBD2. Germline CDR1 reads SNHLY; CDR2 reads FYNNEI. The CDR3 contains 17 residues. V lost 2 bases to trimming and J lost 5 bases; unmatched junction nucleotides: 7. Here the CDR3 DNA reads TGTGCCAGCAGTGAACTCGGACTAGCGGGAGACCTAGATACGCAGTATTTT. This gives the protein CASSELGLAGDLDTQYF.

This clone was observed a single time. This rearrangement joins TRBV9 to TRBJ2-7, with D maybe TRBD2 (5 bases). Between the trimmed V and J ends, which lost 4 bases and 3 bases, there was a span of 17 bases. This CDR3 has 15 residues. Germline CDR1 and CDR2: SGDLS and YYNGEE. The DNA of the CDR3 is TGTGCCAGCAGCTCAAGCATTTCCGAGGGCTACGAGCAGTACTTC. Translated, it gives CASSSSISEGYEQYF.

CDR3 DNA sequence: TGCGCCAGCAGCTTGGAAGGTACAGGGCCCGGCTACACCTTC. Encoded protein: CASSLEGTGPGYTF. The gene calls are TRBV5-1 and TRBJ1-2; maybe TRBD1 (6 bases). Germline V gene data show CDR1 as SGHRS and CDR2 as YFSETQ. The CDR3 length is 14 residues. The germline V and J ends were trimmed by 0 bases and 8 bases, with 14 bases remaining between them.

This clone was observed a few times. Other DNA sequences in the same sample also yield this CDR3. The chain couples TRBV2 to TRBJ2-5, with 7 bases matching TRBD1. Trimming at V came to 6 bases and at J to 1 base, leaving 5 bases not matched to a gene. The CDR3 totals 14 residues. Germline V gene lookup returns CDR1 SNHLY and CDR2 FYNNEI. The CDR3 loop reads CASRETGLQETQYF. The CDR3 DNA reads as TGTGCCAGCAGAGAGACAGGGCTCCAAGAGACCCAGTACTTC.

This chain uses TRBV28 with TRBJ2-4; D is possibly TRBD1 (6 bases). This CDR3 is built from 14 residues. CDR1 is MDHEN and CDR2 is SYDVKM in the germline V gene. Between the trimmed V and J ends, which lost 1 base and 9 bases, there was a span of 13 bases. The CDR3 coding sequence is TGTGCCAGCAGTTTATTGTACAGGGTCGGCATTCAGTACTTC. It is translated as CASSLLYRVGIQYF.

V and J are TRBV27 and TRBJ2-7; D unclear. The germline V and J ends were trimmed by 3 bases and 7 bases, with 22 bases remaining between them. This CDR3 spans 16 amino acids. Germline lookup yields CDR1 MNHEY and CDR2 SMNVEV (reference sequence). The CDR3 spells CASSFILGTLVVEQYF. Written as DNA, the CDR3 is TGTGCCAGCAGTTTCATATTGGGCACTTTGGTCGTTGAGCAGTACTTC.

This clone was detected a few times. The CDR3 region has the DNA TGTGCCAGCAGCCCCGCCCCGGGTACTAGCGGGAGGGAGGGTCAGTACTTC. Its translation: CASSPAPGTSGREGQYF. The rearrangement joins TRBV11-2 to TRBJ2-4, with 13 nucleotides matching TRBD2. The CDR3 is 17 residues long. After removal of 5 bases from V and 12 bases from J, the junction contained 16 bases not matched to a gene. The germline V gene has CDR1 SGHAT and CDR2 FQNNGV.

V gene TRBV4-1 combines with J gene TRBJ2-1, with D perhaps matching TRBD1 (6 bases). Germline values: CDR1 MGHRA, CDR2 YSYEKL. This CDR3 comprises 15 residues. The ends were cut back, 0 bases at V and 3 bases at J, with 9 bases in the middle. As DNA, the CDR3 is TGCGCCAGCAGCCAAGACTGGGACAACTACAATGAGCAGTTCTTC. Encoded protein: CASSQDWDNYNEQFF.

This chain joins TRBV27 and TRBJ2-3; possible D gene TRBD2, 6 bases. Germline assignment: CDR1 MNHEY and CDR2 SMNVEV (reference sequence). With 10 bases removed from V and 4 bases from J, the gap between germline ends came to 18 bases. The CDR3 has 14 residues. The CDR3 here is CATRRDPSADTQYF. The CDR3 DNA reads as TGTGCCACCAGGCGGGACCCGTCAGCAGATACGCAGTATTTT.

The chain has TRBV11-2 and TRBJ1-4, with D possibly TRBD1 on 5 matching bases. The length of the CDR3 is 15 residues. CDR1 is SGHAT and CDR2 is FQNNGV in the germline V gene. V gave up 3 bases and J gave up 4 bases, with 12 bases separating them. CDR3 amino acids: CASSFVSGFNEKLFF. The DNA of the CDR3 is TGTGCCAGCAGCTTCGTATCAGGGTTTAATGAAAAACTGTTTTTT.

The CDR3 spells CASSSGLAGRRAKETQYF. For the CDR3, the DNA is TGTGCCAGCAGTTCCGGACTAGCGGGACGGAGGGCGAAAGAGACCCAGTACTTC. This chain links TRBV11-2 with TRBJ2-5; 12 bases map to TRBD2. Germline CDR1 and CDR2: SGHAT and FQNNGV. The trim removed 6 bases at V and 3 bases at J, leaving 14 bases unmatched. The CDR3 loop spans 18 amino acids. The full variable domain, rest sourced from reference TRBV11-2 and TRBJ2-5, is EAGVAQSPRYKIIEKRQSVAFWCNPISGHATLYWYQQILGQGPKLLIQFQNNGVVDDSQLPKDRFSAERLKGVDSTLKIQPAKLEDSAVYLCASSSGLAGRRAKETQYFGPGTRLLVL.

V usage is TRBV7-9 and J usage is TRBJ1-5; D perhaps matches TRBD1 (5 bases). Trimming left V 4 bases short and J 0 bases short, with 7 bases between. The germline gives CDR1 SEHNR, CDR2 FQNEAQ (reference sequence). CDR3 size: 14 residues. The CDR3 here is CASSSGGSNQPQHF. CDR3 bases: TGTGCCAGCAGCTCGGGGGGTAGCAATCAGCCCCAGCATTTT.

This clone was seen a handful of times. The chain links TRBV5-1 to TRBJ2-2; a possible D gene is TRBD2 (6 bases). CDR1 and CDR2 from the germline V gene are SGHRS and YFSETQ. This CDR3 has 13 amino acids. The V gene lost 4 bases and the J gene lost 5 bases, with 9 bases spanning the gap. The CDR3 protein is CASSTEGTGELFF. The DNA for the CDR3 is TGCGCCAGCAGCACGGAGGGAACCGGGGAGCTGTTTTTT.

V and J are TRBV25-1 and TRBJ2-1; 8 bases line up with TRBD2. Germline V CDR1 and CDR2: MGHDK, SYGVNS. This CDR3 spans 16 amino acids. The trim removed 5 bases at V and 8 bases at J, leaving 14 bases unmatched. CDR3 residues: CASSPRGSGRFYEQFF. The CDR3, as DNA: TGTGCCAGCAGTCCCCGAGGAAGCGGGAGATTCTATGAGCAGTTCTTC.

As regards this clone: Distinct nucleotide sequences in the sample also encode this CDR3. The chain links TRBV11-2 to TRBJ1-5; D is unclear. Germline CDR1 SGHAT, CDR2 FQNNGV. V lost 3 bases to trimming and J lost 2 bases, with 5 bases between them. The CDR3 runs 13 residues. The CDR3 is CASSLQGNQPQHF. The CDR3 DNA reads as TGTGCCAGCAGCTTGCAGGGCAATCAGCCCCAGCATTTT.

This clone appeared a few times. The chain couples TRBV11-3 to TRBJ2-2; 7 bases map to TRBD2. The CDR3 length is 15 residues. Germline CDR1 and CDR2: SGHNT and YENEEA. Losses at the gene ends were 2 bases for V and 3 bases for J; bases not matched to a gene: 3. CDR3 sequence (DNA): TGTGCCAGCAGCTTACGGCTAGCGGACACCGGGGAGCTGTTTTTT. Encoded protein: CASSLRLADTGELFF.

This chain links TRBV28 with TRBJ1-5, with TRBD1 matching 10 bases. CDR1 and CDR2 from the germline V gene are MDHEN and SYDVKM. The ends lost 6 bases at V and 5 bases at J; junction bases unmatched: 4. The CDR3 extends over 14 amino acids. In DNA form, the CDR3 reads TGTGCCAGCAGCTTCGGGACAGGGGATCAGCCCCAGCATTTT. Encoded protein: CASSFGTGDQPQHF.

The chain is built from TRBV5-4 and TRBJ1-4; 7 bases are shared with TRBD1. CDR3 length: 14 residues. Germline V CDR1 and CDR2: SGHNT, YYREEE (reference sequence). The V gene end was trimmed by 1 base and the J gene end by 4 bases; junction bases not matched to a gene: 1. The CDR3 DNA reads TGTGCCAGCAGCTTGACAGGGGTTAATGAAAAACTGTTTTTT. Translating it yields CASSLTGVNEKLFF.

The chain combines TRBV5-3 with TRBJ2-5; D may be TRBD1 (7 bases). TRBV5-3 is designated an ORF whose function remains uncertain. The CDR3 is 16 residues long. V lost 4 bases to trimming and J lost 5 bases, with 21 bases between them. The CDR3 protein is CARSQDHRGRGETQYF. The CDR3 region has the DNA TGTGCCAGAAGCCAGGACCACAGGGGCCGGGGGGAGACCCAGTACTTC.

This clone was detected only a few times. The chain joins TRBV2 to TRBJ1-1; tentatively, D is TRBD1 (5 bases). There are 13 residues in the CDR3. The germline V and J ends were trimmed by 4 bases and 4 bases, with 10 bases remaining between them. Germline CDR1 is SNHLY and CDR2 is FYNNEI. Here the CDR3 reads CASSVQGGTEAFF. The CDR3 nucleotides read TGTGCCAGCAGTGTGCAGGGCGGCACTGAAGCTTTCTTT. Complete variable domain (other parts from reference TRBV2 and TRBJ1-1): EPEVTQTPSHQVTQMGQEVILRCVPISNHLYFYWYRQILGQKVEFLVSFYNNEISEKSEIFDDQFSVERPDGSNFTLKIRSTKLEDSAMYFCASSVQGGTEAFFGQGTRLTVV.

The chain couples TRBV6-1 to TRBJ1-5, with D possibly TRBD1 on 6 matching bases. CDR1 is MNHNS, CDR2 SASEGT, per germline. Trimming removed 2 bases from V and 6 bases from J, with 11 bases in between. The CDR3 length is 14 residues. CDR3: CASSERSGAQPQHF. The CDR3 nucleotides read TGTGCCAGCAGTGAAAGGTCAGGGGCTCAGCCCCAGCATTTT.

V usage is TRBV4-1 and J usage is TRBJ2-3, with TRBD1 matching 11 bases. The CDR3 covers 13 residues. In germline, CDR1 is MGHRA, CDR2 YSYEKL. Losses at the gene ends were 3 bases for V and 7 bases for J; bases not matched to a gene: 0. As DNA, the CDR3 is TGCGCCAGCAGCCAGGACAGGGGGCATACGCAGTATTTT. The encoded protein is CASSQDRGHTQYF.

This clone was observed a few times. The chain joins TRBV28 to TRBJ2-3; D possibly corresponds to TRBD2 (6 bases). Germline V gene sequence: CDR1 MDHEN, CDR2 SYDVKM. The CDR3 covers 17 residues. Trimming cost V 3 bases and J 0 bases, with 16 bases left between them. The CDR3 region has the DNA TGTGCCAGCAGTTTGCCTCGACTAGGAAGGAGCACAGATACGCAGTATTTT. This encodes CASSLPRLGRSTDTQYF.

The V gene is TRBV6-4, the J gene TRBJ2-1; 9 bases fit TRBD1. The CDR3 consists of 14 residues. The ends lost 0 bases at V and 6 bases at J; junction bases unmatched: 0. CDR1 and CDR2 from the germline V gene are MRHNA and SNTAGT. CDR3 residues: CASSDSTGGNEQFF. The CDR3 nucleotides are TGTGCCAGCAGTGACTCGACAGGGGGCAATGAGCAGTTCTTC.

In nucleotides, the CDR3 is TGTGCCAGCGGACCCCTGACAGGGACCGGCTACACCTTC. It encodes CASGPLTGTGYTF. The gene calls are TRBV28 and TRBJ1-2, with 7 nucleotides matching TRBD1. J gave up 8 bases and V 8 bases, and 11 bases lay outside the gene matches. The V gene's germline CDR1 is MDHEN and CDR2 SYDVKM. This CDR3 contains 13 residues.